This is a list of T cell receptor beta chains from one sample in a study of T cell clonotyping in hematopoietic cell transplantation. The protocol was immunoSEQ multiplex PCR, while the TCRdb copy is restricted to in-frame clones and leaves out a portion. Seen here are 45,000 to 60,000 clones, more than 75% observed once, and the top ten hold 4.5% to 6.5%. The sequenced sample was peripheral blood mononuclear cells, obtained before stem cell transplant. The receptors here all came from a man in his sixties with biphenotypic leukemia. Some clones in this sample may be carry-over from other donors' samples. Both conserved end residues are part of each CDR3. The D gene is left open where the match is weak. Some rows have no size entry. The others give once, few or many, or a class for an expanded clone.

j_call clone_size d_call v_call cdr3_aa cdr3_nt
TRBJ2-6 . . TRBV5-6 CASSHREPSGANVLTF TGTGCCAGCAGCCACAGGGAGCCCTCTGGGGCCAACGTCCTGACTTTC
TRBJ2-2 . TRBD2 TRBV5-4 CASSPGLAGVGTGELFF TGTGCCAGCAGCCCGGGACTAGCGGGAGTTGGGACCGGGGAGCTGTTTTTT
TRBJ2-1 . . TRBV7-2 CASSMTAYNEQFF TGTGCCAGCAGCATGACAGCGTACAATGAGCAGTTCTTC
TRBJ2-5 . . TRBV9 CASSILDGLQETQYF TGTGCCAGCAGCATCCTGGACGGTCTACAAGAGACCCAGTACTTC
TRBJ1-1 . . TRBV19 CASSPQDGSGAFF TGTGCCAGTAGTCCGCAGGACGGAAGCGGAGCTTTCTTT
TRBJ2-5 . . TRBV7-2 CASSLYPTSPETQYF TGTGCCAGCAGCTTATACCCCACTAGCCCAGAGACCCAGTACTTC
TRBJ2-3 . TRBD2 TRBV4-2 CASSQVWTSGITDTQYF TGTGCCAGCAGCCAAGTCTGGACTAGCGGAATCACAGATACGCAGTATTTT
TRBJ2-3 few . TRBV14 CASSQDWATSGTQYF TGTGCCAGCAGCCAAGATTGGGCTACCTCAGGTACGCAGTATTTT
TRBJ1-5 . . TRBV19 CASSQTGHGGNQPQHF TGTGCCAGTAGCCAGACAGGTCATGGAGGCAATCAGCCCCAGCATTTT
TRBJ2-7 . . TRBV11-2 CASSLASGYEQYF TGTGCCAGCAGCTTAGCCAGCGGATACGAGCAGTACTTC
TRBJ1-3 medium-sized . TRBV4-3 CASSPRAGGRVGNTIYF TGCGCCAGCAGCCCGAGGGCGGGGGGCAGAGTTGGAAACACCATATATTTT
TRBJ1-5 . TRBD1 TRBV28 CASSFLGGTGDLTQPQHF TGTGCCAGCAGTTTCCTCGGGGGGACAGGGGACCTTACTCAGCCCCAGCATTTT
TRBJ1-2 . . TRBV1 CTSSHWTGKNGYTF TGCACCAGCAGTCATTGGACAGGGAAGAATGGCTACACCTTC